The 29 T cell receptor beta chains given below trace back to one sample, sequenced in a study of T cells in Graves' hyperthyroidism and ophthalmopathy. Using RNA transcripts as the source, TCR beta CDR3 regions were amplified. First-round RT-PCR targeting the TCR CDR3 was performed with the HTBI primer set. TCRdb re-called the multiplex PCR reads through MiXCR, storing one row per CDR3 protein. There are roughly 740,000 distinct CDR3 sequences in the sample; about a sixth occur only once, and 8.4% lies in the top ten. Specimen: blood. The receptors were gathered from a man aged 18 to 30 with Graves' hyperthyroidism.

This clonotype was seen only a few times. This chain joins TRBV5-5 and TRBJ2-2, with TRBD2 matching over 13 bases. V shed 4 bases and J 6 bases; nucleotides not matched to a gene: 3. Germline-derived CDR1 and CDR2 are SGHKS and YYEKEE (reference sequence). The CDR3 extends over 15 amino acids. The CDR3 DNA reads as TGTGCCAGCAGCCCGGGACTAGCGGGACCCGGGGAGCTGTTTTTT. Its translation: CASSPGLAGPGELFF. The entire variable domain, with the rest obtained from reference TRBV5-5 and TRBJ2-2, is as follows: DAGVTQSPTHLIKTRGQQVTLRCSPISGHKSVSWYQQVLGQGPQFIFQYYEKEERGRGNFPDRFSARQFPNYSSELNVNALLLGDSALYLCASSPGLAGPGELFFGEGSRLTVL.

The genes are TRBV10-3 and TRBJ2-7, with D unclear. Deletions cut 7 bases from V and 0 bases from J, with 13 bases between. The CDR3 loop spans 14 amino acids. Germline assignment: CDR1 ENHRY and CDR2 SYGVKD. The CDR3 DNA reads as TGTGCCATCAAAGACTCGGAGAGCTCCTACGAGCAGTACTTC. It encodes CAIKDSESSYEQYF.

This clonotype was recorded many times. The chain is built from TRBV2 and TRBJ1-5, with a possible D match to TRBD1 (5 bases). CDR1 and CDR2 (germline): SNHLY, FYNNEI. The V end was cut by 3 bases, the J end by 7 bases, with 10 bases between. The CDR3 covers 13 residues. Here the CDR3 DNA reads TGTGCCAGCAGTGAGACAGCCAAACAGCCCCAGCATTTT. Amino acids: CASSETAKQPQHF.

This clonotype was detected ten times or more. The V call is TRBV3-1, the J call TRBJ1-1; no clear D gene. Germline V lookup: CDR1 LGHDT, CDR2 YNNKEL (reference sequence). There are 15 residues in the CDR3. V was clipped by 4 bases and J by 1 base, with 13 bases between them. Written as DNA, the CDR3 is TGTGCCAGCAGCCCTGAGAGGTCGACGAACACTGAAGCTTTCTTT. Protein product: CASSPERSTNTEAFF.

This clonotype was detected ten times or more. The rearrangement joins TRBV29-1 to TRBJ2-5; possibly TRBD1 for D (6 bases). The germline gives CDR1 SQVTM, CDR2 ANQGSEA. This CDR3 is 11 amino acids long. V gave up 6 bases and J gave up 5 bases, with 10 bases separating them. CDR3: CSVTGMETQYF. DNA of the CDR3: TGCAGCGTAACAGGGATGGAGACCCAGTACTTC.

This clonotype has at least ten counts. The chain couples TRBV3-1 to TRBJ2-1; D gene unclear. CDR3 length: 13 amino acids. CDR1 and CDR2 (germline): LGHDT, YNNKEL (reference sequence). With 6 bases removed from V and 7 bases from J, the gap between germline ends came to 13 bases. In nucleotides, the CDR3 is TGTGCCAGCAGTTACCCGGGCCTAAATGAGCAGTTCTTC. It yields the protein CASSYPGLNEQFF.

In this sample, this clonotype turned up a few times. The chain is built from TRBV7-7 and TRBJ1-5; possibly TRBD1 for D (5 bases). The CDR3 has 20 amino acids. Germline V gene lookup returns CDR1 SSHAT and CDR2 FNYEAQ (reference sequence). With 1 base removed from V and 0 bases from J, the gap between germline ends came to 22 bases. The CDR3 region is CASSLGGNGADNYSNQPQHF. DNA for the CDR3: TGTGCCAGCAGCTTAGGGGGTAACGGGGCCGATAATTATAGCAATCAGCCCCAGCATTTT.

In its sample, this clonotype was seen many times. The chain employs TRBV30 and TRBJ2-5; 7 bases are shared with TRBD1. The CDR3 runs to 15 residues. Germline loops: CDR1 GTSNPN, CDR2 SVGIG (reference sequence). V lost 4 bases, J lost 2 bases, and 10 bases stayed unmatched. The CDR3 here is CAWINRDRQQETQYF. For the CDR3, the DNA is TGTGCCTGGATCAACCGGGACAGACAACAAGAGACCCAGTACTTC.

The sample holds many counts of this clonotype. The chain links TRBV12-3 or TRBV12-4 to TRBJ2-2; D is perhaps TRBD2 (5 bases). Deletions cut 8 bases from V and 0 bases from J, with 10 bases between. CDR3 length equals 14 residues. CDR3 bases: TGTGCCAGCGGCAGGACTCCGAACACCGGGGAGCTGTTTTTT. Translated: CASGRTPNTGELFF.

The rearrangement joins TRBV15 to TRBJ2-7; 8 nucleotides align to TRBD2. CDR3 length: 15 residues. J was trimmed by 6 bases and V by 3 bases; bases with no gene match: 10. The germline V gene has CDR1 LNHNV and CDR2 YYDKDF (reference sequence). DNA for the CDR3: TGTGCCACCAGCAGGTCACGGGGGGGCTTCTCCGAGCAGTACTTC. Protein sequence: CATSRSRGGFSEQYF.

The V and J genes are TRBV4-2 and TRBJ2-5, with D hard to call. The germline CDR1 and CDR2 sequences are LGHNA and YNFKEQ. Trimming left V 2 bases short and J 0 bases short, with 10 bases between. The CDR3 has 15 amino acids. This CDR3 is CASSQTVTNQETQYF. CDR3 nucleotides: TGTGCCAGCAGCCAAACAGTGACAAACCAAGAGACCCAGTACTTC.

The V and J genes are TRBV20-1 and TRBJ2-1, with 11 bases that match TRBD2. Unmatched junction bases numbered 5, after V lost 6 bases and J lost 10 bases. There are 12 residues in the CDR3. CDR1 is DFQATT and CDR2 is SNEGSKA in the germline V gene (reference sequence). CDR3 protein: CSAETSGSEQFF. The CDR3 DNA sequence: TGCAGTGCCGAAACTAGCGGGAGCGAGCAGTTCTTC.

This chain joins TRBV10-3 and TRBJ2-7; 9 bases are a match to TRBD1. J gave up 0 bases and V 10 bases, and 4 bases lay outside the gene matches. The CDR3 runs 13 residues. Germline CDR1 reads ENHRY; CDR2 reads SYGVKD. The CDR3 region has the DNA TGTGCCAGCCGGGACAGGGACTCCTACGAGCAGTACTTC. This codes for CASRDRDSYEQYF.

The chain recombines TRBV19 with TRBJ2-7, with 7 bases lining up with TRBD1. From germline, CDR1 is LNHDA and CDR2 SQIVND (reference sequence). The CDR3 is 16 amino acids. V trimming: 1 base; J trimming: 3 bases; junction bases outside the gene matches: 9. Here the CDR3 reads CASSIGHRGEGYEQYF. The CDR3 coding sequence is TGTGCCAGTAGTATAGGACACAGGGGAGAAGGCTACGAGCAGTACTTC.

The gene calls are TRBV28 and TRBJ2-6, with 10 nucleotides matching TRBD2. The CDR3 is 16 residues long. CDR1 and CDR2 from the germline V gene are MDHEN and SYDVKM. V lost 6 bases, J lost 4 bases, and 6 bases stayed unmatched. As DNA, the CDR3 is TGTGCCAGCAGCCCCGGGACTAGCGTAGGGGCCAACGTCCTGACTTTC. This encodes CASSPGTSVGANVLTF. Filled out from reference TRBV28 and TRBJ2-6, the complete variable domain reads DVKVTQSSRYLVKRTGEKVFLECVQDMDHENMFWYRQDPGLGLRLIYFSYDVKMKEKGDIPEGYSVSREKKERFSLILESASTNQTSMYLCASSPGTSVGANVLTFGAGSRLTVL.

This sequence joins TRBV6-1 and TRBJ1-2; a weak D match, TRBD1 (5 bases). This CDR3 has 11 residues. Trimming pared 5 bases from V and 6 bases from J, leaving 7 bases between. CDR1 is MNHNS, CDR2 SASEGT, per germline. Here the CDR3 reads CASSWGNGYTF. The CDR3 coding sequence is TGTGCCAGCAGTTGGGGGAATGGCTACACCTTC.

This clonotype was counted a few times. The CDR3 loop is CASSEGGGRQPQHF. The CDR3, as DNA: TGTGCCAGCAGTGAAGGGGGGGGGCGTCAGCCCCAGCATTTT. The chain combines TRBV6-1 with TRBJ1-5; perhaps TRBD1 as D (6 bases). The germline V gene has CDR1 MNHNS and CDR2 SASEGT. Trimming took off 1 base at V and 6 bases at J, with 10 bases between the two ends. This CDR3 spans 14 amino acids.

V and J are TRBV20-1 and TRBJ2-1; 10 bases map to TRBD2. Germline CDR1 reads DFQATT; CDR2 reads SNEGSKA (reference sequence). This CDR3 spans 16 amino acids. V was pared by 5 bases and J by 4 bases, with 11 bases of the junction left unmatched. This CDR3 reads CSAGEWGSGRYNEQFF. CDR3 coding DNA: TGCAGTGCTGGGGAGTGGGGTAGCGGGAGGTACAATGAGCAGTTCTTC.

Comment on this clonotype: With a much larger clone just one base away, this may be a read error. Because the CDR3 is missing its conserved closing phenylalanine or tryptophan, this is likely a read error. CDR3 in amino acids: CASSFVGTYEQYS. The CDR3 DNA is TGTGCCAGCAGTTTCGTCGGGACCTACGAGCAGTACTCC. The chain links TRBV28 to TRBJ2-7; TRBD2 might be the D (5 bases). CDR1 is MDHEN, CDR2 SYDVKM, per germline. V lost 3 bases, J lost 2 bases, and 8 bases lay in between. The CDR3 is 13 residues long.

This clonotype was found many times. V usage is TRBV5-1 and J usage is TRBJ2-2; TRBD1 or TRBD2 may be the D gene (5 bases each). Between the trimmed V and J ends, which lost 4 bases and 7 bases, there was a span of 17 bases. CDR1 SGHRS and CDR2 YFSETQ come from the germline V gene. The CDR3 is made up of 15 amino acids. The CDR3 nucleotides are TGCGCCAGCAGCCTGCCCCTCGGGGCGGGCGGGGAGCTGTTTTTT. Translation: CASSLPLGAGGELFF.

This clonotype has ten or more counts. The genes are TRBV27 and TRBJ2-3; the D call may be TRBD1 or TRBD2 (5 bases each). Germline V CDR1 and CDR2: MNHEY, SMNVEV (reference sequence). The CDR3 contains 12 residues. Trimming took off 2 bases at V and 8 bases at J, with 8 bases between the two ends. CDR3 sequence reads: CASSLGTGTQYF. CDR3 nucleotide sequence: TGTGCCAGCAGTTTAGGGACGGGTACGCAGTATTTT.

The V gene is TRBV7-9, the J gene TRBJ1-6, with D unclear. Germline V gives CDR1 SEHNR, CDR2 FQNEAQ (reference sequence). Trimming took off 5 bases at V and 7 bases at J, with 9 bases between the two ends. The CDR3 has 13 residues. In nucleotides, the CDR3 is TGTGCCAGCAGCCTAGGTCTAAATTCACCCCTCCACTTT. Protein product: CASSLGLNSPLHF.

This clonotype was recorded a few times. At one of its ends the junction is not consistent with the germline gene, which may arise from a read error. The chain has TRBV3-1 and TRBJ1-2, with D possibly matching TRBD1 (5 bases). CDR1 and CDR2 (germline): LGHDT, YNNKEL (reference sequence). The CDR3 covers 15 residues. The CDR3 nucleotides are TGTGCCAGCAGCCAAGAACGTCCAGGGAACTATGGCTGCACCTTC. Encoded protein: CASSQERPGNYGCTF.

This clonotype was counted at least ten times. V and J are TRBV2 and TRBJ1-1; a possible D gene is TRBD1 (5 bases). The V gene's germline CDR1 is SNHLY and CDR2 FYNNEI. This CDR3 is 13 amino acids long. Trimming removed 5 bases at V and 1 base at J, with 8 bases between. CDR3 DNA: TGTGCCAGCAGTCAGGGCTCGAACACTGAAGCTTTCTTT. It yields the protein CASSQGSNTEAFF.

This clonotype has ten or more counts. A junction boundary mismatches the germline segment, possibly from a read error. This chain connects TRBV5-1 to TRBJ2-3; 15 bases map to TRBD2. Germline V gene lookup returns CDR1 SGHRS and CDR2 YFSETQ. The CDR3 is 17 amino acids. The CDR3 DNA follows: TGTGCCAGCAGCAGGGGACTAGCGGGAGGATCTACAGATACGCAGTATTTT. Residues: CASSRGLAGGSTDTQYF.

This clonotype was counted many times. The rearrangement uses TRBV27 and TRBJ2-7; D uncertain. Germline CDR1 is MNHEY and CDR2 is SMNVEV (reference sequence). The V end was cut by 4 bases, the J end by 2 bases, with 9 bases between. The CDR3 spans 13 residues. The CDR3 sequence: CASSYTEAYEQYF. The DNA for the CDR3 is TGTGCCAGCAGTTATACCGAGGCCTACGAGCAGTACTTC.

There are many counts of this clonotype. This chain's CDR3 is CSARAPGDNTQYF. In DNA, the CDR3 is TGCAGTGCTAGAGCTCCGGGGGACAATACGCAGTATTTT. V and J are TRBV20-1 and TRBJ2-3, with D possibly called TRBD1 or TRBD2 (6 bases each). The V gene's germline CDR1 is DFQATT and CDR2 SNEGSKA (reference sequence). The CDR3 has 13 residues. V was cut by 1 base and J by 7 bases, with 12 bases left in between.

The rearrangement links TRBV6-1 to TRBJ2-2; a possible D gene is TRBD1 (6 bases). This CDR3 has 15 amino acids. V was trimmed by 6 bases and J by 1 base, leaving 12 bases between them. Germline CDR1 reads MNHNS; CDR2 reads SASEGT. Here the CDR3 reads CASRGKTGNTGELFF. The CDR3 DNA is TGTGCCAGCAGGGGAAAGACAGGGAACACCGGGGAGCTGTTTTTT.

In this sample, this clonotype turned up a few times. V is TRBV25-1 and J is TRBJ2-7, with TRBD2 identical over 8 bases. V lost 1 base to trimming and J lost 2 bases; unmatched junction nucleotides: 4. CDR1 MGHDK and CDR2 SYGVNS come from the germline V gene. This CDR3 is 15 amino acids long. Here the CDR3 reads CASSESGGGPYEQYF. The CDR3 nucleotides are TGTGCCAGCAGTGAATCGGGGGGGGGACCCTACGAGCAGTACTTC.